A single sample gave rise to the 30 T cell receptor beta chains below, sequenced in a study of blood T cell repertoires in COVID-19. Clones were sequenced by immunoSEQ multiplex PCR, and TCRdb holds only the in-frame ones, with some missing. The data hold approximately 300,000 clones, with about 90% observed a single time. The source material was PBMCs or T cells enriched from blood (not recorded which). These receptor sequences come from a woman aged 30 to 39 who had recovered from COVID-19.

This CDR3 is CANLSLAGEPYNEQFF. CDR3 nucleotide sequence: TGTGCCAACCTTTCACTAGCGGGGGAACCCTACAATGAGCAGTTCTTC. The genes are TRBV7-9 and TRBJ2-1, with 11 bases aligning to TRBD2. Trimming removed 10 bases from V and 2 bases from J; junction bases left unmatched: 10. The CDR3 contains 16 residues. Looked up from germline, CDR1 is SEHNR and CDR2 is FQNEAQ (reference sequence).

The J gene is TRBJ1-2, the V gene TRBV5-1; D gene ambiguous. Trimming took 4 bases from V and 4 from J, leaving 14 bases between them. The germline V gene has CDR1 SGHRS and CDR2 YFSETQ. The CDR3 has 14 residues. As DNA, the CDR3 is TGCGCCAGCAGCCGGGAAGGGCAGCCCTATGGCTACACCTTC. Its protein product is CASSREGQPYGYTF.

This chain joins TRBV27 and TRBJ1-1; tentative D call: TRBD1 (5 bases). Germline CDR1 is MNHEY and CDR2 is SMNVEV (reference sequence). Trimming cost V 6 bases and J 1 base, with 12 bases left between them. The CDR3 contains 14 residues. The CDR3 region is CASSHLGGNTEAFF. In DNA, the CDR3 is TGTGCCAGCAGCCACTTGGGGGGGAACACTGAAGCTTTCTTT.

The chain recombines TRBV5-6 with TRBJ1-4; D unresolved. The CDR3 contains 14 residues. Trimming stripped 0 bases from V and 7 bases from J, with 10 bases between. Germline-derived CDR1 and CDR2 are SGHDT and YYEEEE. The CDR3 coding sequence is TGTGCCAGCAGCTTGGTTCGGGGAGGTGAAAAACTGTTTTTT. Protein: CASSLVRGGEKLFF.

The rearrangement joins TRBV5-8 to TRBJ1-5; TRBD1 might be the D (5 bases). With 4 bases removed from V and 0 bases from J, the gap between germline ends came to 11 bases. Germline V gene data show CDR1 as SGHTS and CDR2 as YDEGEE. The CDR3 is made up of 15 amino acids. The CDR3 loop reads CASSPRRGSNQPQHF. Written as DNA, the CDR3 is TGTGCCAGCAGCCCCCGGAGGGGTAGCAATCAGCCCCAGCATTTT.

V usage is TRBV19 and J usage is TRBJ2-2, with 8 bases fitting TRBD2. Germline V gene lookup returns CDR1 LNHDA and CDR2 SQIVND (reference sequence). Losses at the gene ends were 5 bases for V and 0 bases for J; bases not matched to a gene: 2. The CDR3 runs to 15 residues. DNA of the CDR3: TGTGCCAGTAGTCCCGGGGGGGCGAACACCGGGGAGCTGTTTTTT. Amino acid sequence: CASSPGGANTGELFF.

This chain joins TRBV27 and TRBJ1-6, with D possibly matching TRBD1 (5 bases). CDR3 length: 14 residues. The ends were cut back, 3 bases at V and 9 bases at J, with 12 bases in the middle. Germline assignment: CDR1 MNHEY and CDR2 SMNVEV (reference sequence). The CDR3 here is CASSFGGEASPLHF. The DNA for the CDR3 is TGTGCCAGCAGTTTTGGGGGGGAGGCTTCACCCCTCCACTTT.

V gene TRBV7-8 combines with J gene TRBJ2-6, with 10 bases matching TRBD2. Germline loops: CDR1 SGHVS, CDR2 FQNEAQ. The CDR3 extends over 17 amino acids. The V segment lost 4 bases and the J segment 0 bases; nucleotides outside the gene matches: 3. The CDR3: CASSSAGGYSGANVLTF. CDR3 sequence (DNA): TGTGCCAGCAGCTCAGCGGGGGGGTACTCTGGGGCCAACGTCCTGACTTTC.

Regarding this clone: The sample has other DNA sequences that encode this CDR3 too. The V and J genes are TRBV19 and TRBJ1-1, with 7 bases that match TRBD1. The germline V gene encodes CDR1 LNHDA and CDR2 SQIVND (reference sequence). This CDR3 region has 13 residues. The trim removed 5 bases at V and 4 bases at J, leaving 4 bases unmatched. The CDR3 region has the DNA TGTGCCAGTAGTCGCGACAGGGTCACTGAAGCTTTCTTT. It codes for CASSRDRVTEAFF.

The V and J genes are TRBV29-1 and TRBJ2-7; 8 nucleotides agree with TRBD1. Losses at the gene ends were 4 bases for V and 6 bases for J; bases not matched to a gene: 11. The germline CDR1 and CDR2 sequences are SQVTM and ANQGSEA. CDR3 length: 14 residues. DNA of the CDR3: TGCAGCGTTGCGCTCCCCGGACAGGGTGGCGAGCAGTACTTC. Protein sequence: CSVALPGQGGEQYF.

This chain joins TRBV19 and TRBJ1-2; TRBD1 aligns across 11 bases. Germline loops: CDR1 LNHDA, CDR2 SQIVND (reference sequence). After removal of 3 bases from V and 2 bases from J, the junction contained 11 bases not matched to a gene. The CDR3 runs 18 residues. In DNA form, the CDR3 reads TGTGCCAGTAGTATTCTTTGGACAGGGGGCCAAGTCAACTATGGCTACACCTTC. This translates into CASSILWTGGQVNYGYTF.

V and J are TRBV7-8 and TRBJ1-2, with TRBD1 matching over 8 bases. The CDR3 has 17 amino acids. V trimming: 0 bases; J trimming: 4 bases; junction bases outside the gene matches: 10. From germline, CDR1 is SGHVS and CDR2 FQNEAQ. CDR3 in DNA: TGTGCCAGCAGCTTAGCGCTCAGGACAGGGAGAGGCTATGGCTACACCTTC. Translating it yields CASSLALRTGRGYGYTF.

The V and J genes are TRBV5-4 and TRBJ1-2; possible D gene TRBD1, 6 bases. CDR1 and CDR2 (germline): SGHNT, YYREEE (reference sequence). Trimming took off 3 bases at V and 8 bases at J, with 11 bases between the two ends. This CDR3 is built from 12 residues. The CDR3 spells CASSSQGDGYTF. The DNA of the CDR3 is TGTGCCAGCAGCTCACAGGGCGACGGCTACACCTTC.

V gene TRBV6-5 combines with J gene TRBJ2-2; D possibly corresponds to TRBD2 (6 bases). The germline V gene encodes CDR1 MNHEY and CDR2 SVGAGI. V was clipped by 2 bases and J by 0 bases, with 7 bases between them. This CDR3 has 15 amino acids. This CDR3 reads CASSYGGTNTGELFF. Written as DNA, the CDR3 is TGTGCCAGCAGTTACGGGGGGACGAACACCGGGGAGCTGTTTTTT.

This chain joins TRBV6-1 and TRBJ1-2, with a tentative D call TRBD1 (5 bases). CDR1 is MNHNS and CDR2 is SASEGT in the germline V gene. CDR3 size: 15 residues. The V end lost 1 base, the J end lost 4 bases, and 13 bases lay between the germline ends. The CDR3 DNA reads TGTGCCAGCAGTGAAGGCGGGGCCGGCTCCTATGGCTACACCTTC. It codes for CASSEGGAGSYGYTF.

Written as DNA, the CDR3 is TGCGCCAGCAGCTTCTTTATGACAGGGAGCACAGATACGCAGTATTTT. Its protein is CASSFFMTGSTDTQYF. The chain employs TRBV5-1 and TRBJ2-3; 7 nucleotides match TRBD1. The V gene's germline CDR1 is SGHRS and CDR2 YFSETQ. The CDR3 has 16 residues. V gave up 2 bases and J gave up 0 bases; unmatched junction bases: 6.

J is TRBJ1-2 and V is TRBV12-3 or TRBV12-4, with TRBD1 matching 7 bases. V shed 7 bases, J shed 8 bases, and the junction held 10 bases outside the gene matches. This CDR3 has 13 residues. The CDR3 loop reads CASNVDRVAGYTF. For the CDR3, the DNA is TGTGCCAGCAACGTCGACAGGGTCGCGGGCTACACCTTC.

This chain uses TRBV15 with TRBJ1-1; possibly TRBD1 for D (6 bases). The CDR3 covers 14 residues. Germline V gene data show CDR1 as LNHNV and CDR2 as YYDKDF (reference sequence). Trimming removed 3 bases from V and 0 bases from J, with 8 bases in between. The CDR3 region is CATSRDSLNTEAFF. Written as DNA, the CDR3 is TGTGCCACCAGCAGGGACAGTCTGAACACTGAAGCTTTCTTT.

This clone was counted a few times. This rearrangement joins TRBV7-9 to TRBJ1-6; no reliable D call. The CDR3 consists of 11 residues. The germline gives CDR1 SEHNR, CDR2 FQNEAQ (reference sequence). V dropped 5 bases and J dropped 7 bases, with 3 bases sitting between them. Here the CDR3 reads CASSQNSPLHF. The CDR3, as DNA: TGTGCCAGCAGCCAAAATTCACCCCTCCACTTT. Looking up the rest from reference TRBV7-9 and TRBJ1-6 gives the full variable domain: DTGVSQNPRHKITKRGQNVTFRCDPISEHNRLYWYRQTLGQGPEFLTYFQNEAQLEKSRLLSDRFSAERPKGSFSTLEIQRTEQGDSAMYLCASSQNSPLHFGNGTRLTVT.

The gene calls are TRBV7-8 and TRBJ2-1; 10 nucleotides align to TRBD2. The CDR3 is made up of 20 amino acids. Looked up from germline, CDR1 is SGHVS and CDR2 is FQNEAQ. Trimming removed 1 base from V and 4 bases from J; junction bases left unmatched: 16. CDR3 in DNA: TGTGCCAGCAGCTTAGGGCTTCGACTAGCGGGTAAGCGGGGGTACAATGAGCAGTTCTTC. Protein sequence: CASSLGLRLAGKRGYNEQFF.

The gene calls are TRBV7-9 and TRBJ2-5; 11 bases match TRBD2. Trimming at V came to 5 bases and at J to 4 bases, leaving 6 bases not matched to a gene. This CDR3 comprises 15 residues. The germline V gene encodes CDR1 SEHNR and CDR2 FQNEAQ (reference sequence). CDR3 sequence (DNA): TGTGCCAGCAGCCTTAGCGGGGGGGCAGGAGAGACCCAGTACTTC. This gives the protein CASSLSGGAGETQYF.

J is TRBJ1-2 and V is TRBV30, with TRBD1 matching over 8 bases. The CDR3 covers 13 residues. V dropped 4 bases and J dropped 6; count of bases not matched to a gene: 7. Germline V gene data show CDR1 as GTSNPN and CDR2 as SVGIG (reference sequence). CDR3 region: CAWTWTGLDGYTF. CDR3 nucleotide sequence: TGTGCCTGGACTTGGACAGGGTTAGATGGCTACACCTTC.

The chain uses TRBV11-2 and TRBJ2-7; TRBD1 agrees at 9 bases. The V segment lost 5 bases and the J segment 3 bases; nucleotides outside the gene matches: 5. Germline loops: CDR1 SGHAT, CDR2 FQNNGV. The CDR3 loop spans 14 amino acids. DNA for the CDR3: TGTGCCAGCAGCCCGGACAGGGGCCTCTACGAGCAGTACTTC. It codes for CASSPDRGLYEQYF. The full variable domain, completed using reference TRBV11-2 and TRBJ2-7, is EAGVAQSPRYKIIEKRQSVAFWCNPISGHATLYWYQQILGQGPKLLIQFQNNGVVDDSQLPKDRFSAERLKGVDSTLKIQPAKLEDSAVYLCASSPDRGLYEQYFGPGTRLTVT.

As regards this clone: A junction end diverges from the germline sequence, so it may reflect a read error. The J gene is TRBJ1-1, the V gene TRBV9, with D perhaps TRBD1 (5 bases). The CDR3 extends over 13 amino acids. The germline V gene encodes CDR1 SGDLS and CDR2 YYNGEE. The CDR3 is CASSVEGNPEAFF. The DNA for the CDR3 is TGTGCCAGCAGCGTAGAGGGGAACCCTGAAGCTTTCTTT.

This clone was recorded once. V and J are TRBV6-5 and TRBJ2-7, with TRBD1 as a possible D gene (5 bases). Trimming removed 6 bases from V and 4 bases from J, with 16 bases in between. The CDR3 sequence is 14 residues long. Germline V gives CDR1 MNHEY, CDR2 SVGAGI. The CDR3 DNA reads TGTGCCAGCAGGGGCGTAAACAGGCCTTACGAGCAGTACTTC. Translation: CASRGVNRPYEQYF.

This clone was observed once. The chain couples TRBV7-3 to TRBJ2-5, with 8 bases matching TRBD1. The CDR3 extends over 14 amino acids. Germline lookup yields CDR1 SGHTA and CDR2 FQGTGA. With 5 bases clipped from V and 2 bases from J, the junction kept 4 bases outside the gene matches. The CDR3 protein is CASSITGGQETQYF. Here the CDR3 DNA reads TGTGCCAGCAGCATCACAGGGGGGCAAGAGACCCAGTACTTC.

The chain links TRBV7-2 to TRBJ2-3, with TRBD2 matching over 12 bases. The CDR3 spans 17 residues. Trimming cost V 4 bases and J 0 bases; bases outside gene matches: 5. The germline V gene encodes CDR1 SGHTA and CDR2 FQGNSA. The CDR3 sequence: CASSSRLAGASTDTQYF. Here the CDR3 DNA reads TGTGCCAGCAGCTCACGACTAGCGGGGGCCAGCACAGATACGCAGTATTTT.

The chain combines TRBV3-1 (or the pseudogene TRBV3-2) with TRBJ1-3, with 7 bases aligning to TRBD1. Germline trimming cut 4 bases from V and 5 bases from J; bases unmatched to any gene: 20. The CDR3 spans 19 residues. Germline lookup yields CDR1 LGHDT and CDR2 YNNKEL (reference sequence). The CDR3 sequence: CASSPEDRTRPTGRNTIYF. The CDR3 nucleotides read TGTGCCAGCAGCCCCGAGGACAGGACTCGCCCGACTGGTAGAAACACCATATATTTT.

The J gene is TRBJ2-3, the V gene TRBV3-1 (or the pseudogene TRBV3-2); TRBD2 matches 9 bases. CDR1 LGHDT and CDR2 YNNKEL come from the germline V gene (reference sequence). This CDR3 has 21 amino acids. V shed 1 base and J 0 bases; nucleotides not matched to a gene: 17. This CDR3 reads CASSQVGRRGGQVLSTDTQYF. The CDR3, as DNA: TGTGCCAGCAGCCAAGTTGGTCGGCGGGGGGGCCAGGTCCTGAGCACAGATACGCAGTATTTT.

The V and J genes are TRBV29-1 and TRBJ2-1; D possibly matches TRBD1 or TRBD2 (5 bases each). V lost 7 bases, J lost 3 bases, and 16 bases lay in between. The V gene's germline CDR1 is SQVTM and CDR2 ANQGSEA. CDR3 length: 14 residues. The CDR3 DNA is TGCAGCGGGGGACGGCGCCCGGGCTACAATGAGCAGTTCTTC. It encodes CSGGRRPGYNEQFF.